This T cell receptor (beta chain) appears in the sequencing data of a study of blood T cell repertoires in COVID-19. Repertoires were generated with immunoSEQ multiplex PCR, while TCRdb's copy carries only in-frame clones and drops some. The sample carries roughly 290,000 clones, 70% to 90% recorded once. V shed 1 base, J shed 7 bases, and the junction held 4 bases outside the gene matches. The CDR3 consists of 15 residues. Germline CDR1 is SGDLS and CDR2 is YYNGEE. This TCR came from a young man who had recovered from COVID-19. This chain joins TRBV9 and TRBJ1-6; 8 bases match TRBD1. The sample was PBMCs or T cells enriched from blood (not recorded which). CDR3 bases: TGTGCCAGCAGCGTAATGTGGACAGGGAATTCACCCCTCCACTTT. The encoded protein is CASSVMWTGNSPLHF. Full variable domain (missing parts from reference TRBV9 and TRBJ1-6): DSGVTQTPKHLITATGQRVTLRCSPRSGDLSVYWYQQSLDQGLQFLIQYYNGEERAKGNILERFSAQQFPDLHSELNLSSLELGDSALYFCASSVMWTGNSPLHFGNGTRLTVT.